This T cell receptor (beta chain) emerged from a study of blood T cell repertoires in COVID-19. On the study more broadly: COVID-19 samples, acute and convalescent, were from the United States, Italy and Spain.

Participants reported their clinical history, and cohort assignment relied on those reports. Before being deemed recovered, Cohort 3 donors had two negative PCRs, clearance, or symptom resolution. Original processing methods: Reference gene primer amplification gave estimated nucleated cell counts. Assay: immunoSEQ multiplex PCR; the TCRdb copy retains only in-frame clones and omits some. The V and J calls and clone size come from that table; D and trimming were worked out from the DNA. The repertoire consists of hundreds of thousands of clones, with 88% occurring once and the leading ten covering around 1%. CDR3 size: 15 residues. Germline CDR1 SEHNR, CDR2 FQNEAQ (reference sequence). With 2 bases removed from V and 5 bases from J, the gap between germline ends came to 15 bases.

This sequence was found in a woman aged 25-40 years who had recovered from COVID-19. The V and J genes are TRBV7-9 and TRBJ2-5; TRBD2 is a possible D gene (6 bases). Material: PBMCs or T cells enriched from blood (not recorded which). CDR3 loop: CASSLHGGLGETQYF. In nucleotides, the CDR3 is TGTGCCAGCAGCTTACACGGGGGACTGGGGGAGACCCAGTACTTC.